A selection of T cell receptor beta chains follows, all from one sample in a study of cytomegalovirus exposure and HLA in healthy donors. Produced via immunoSEQ multiplex PCR; TCRdb's table is partial and in-frame only. The sample includes about 38,000 clones, about 93% of them seen just once. Sequencing used PBMCs. Receptors originate from a young man in good health and CMV-seronegative. Both conserved end residues are part of each CDR3. D genes are given only for firm matches. Only some rows state a clone size, as once, few, many or a class for expanded clones.

d_call	v_call	j_call	clone_size	cdr3_nt	cdr3_aa
-	TRBV20-1	TRBJ2-3	-	TGCAGTGCTCCGGCGGGAGATACGCAGTATTTT	CSAPAGDTQYF
-	TRBV4-1	TRBJ2-7	once	TGCGCCAGCAGCCAACAGGGAGGTGCTTCCTACGAGCAGTACTTC	CASSQQGGASYEQYF
TRBD1	TRBV28	TRBJ2-7	-	TGTGCCAGCAGTTCAGCGCCCATGGGACAGTACGAGCAGTACTTC	CASSSAPMGQYEQYF
TRBD1	TRBV6-6	TRBJ1-4	-	TGTGCCAGCAGTACCTCCGGGACAGGTGGAGAAAAACTGTTTTTT	CASSTSGTGGEKLFF
-	TRBV19	TRBJ1-6	-	TGTGCCAGTAGTTGGCAGGGCGCTTCACCCCTCCACTTT	CASSWQGASPLHF
TRBD2	TRBV6-4	TRBJ2-3	-	TGTGCCAGCAGTGACTCTCCCGCGGGGGGGAGCACAGATACGCAGTATTTT	CASSDSPAGGSTDTQYF
TRBD1	TRBV5-1	TRBJ2-2	-	TGCGCCAGCAGCCAGAAATCAGGGGGTCTCACCGGGGAGCTGTTTTTT	CASSQKSGGLTGELFF
-	TRBV30	TRBJ2-7	-	TGTGCCTGGAGTACAGGGAACACCTACGAGCAGTACTTC	CAWSTGNTYEQYF
TRBD1	TRBV13	TRBJ1-4	-	TGTGCCAGCAGTCCTGGGACAGTCAATCGTGAAAAACTGTTTTTT	CASSPGTVNREKLFF
-	TRBV5-1	TRBJ1-1	-	TGCGCCAGCAGCCCCCTGGGGGGGGCCCAGAACACTGAAGCTTTCTTT	CASSPLGGAQNTEAFF
TRBD1	TRBV19	TRBJ1-1	-	TGTGCCAGTAGTATAGGGGGACAGACTACTGAAGCTTTCTTT	CASSIGGQTTEAFF
-	TRBV27	TRBJ2-3	-	TGTGCCAGCAGTTCATCAGGGGCAGATACGCAGTATTTT	CASSSSGADTQYF
-	TRBV28	TRBJ1-4	-	TGTGCCAGCAGGGGGGGGCAGGGGCGCGAAAAACTGTTTTTT	CASRGGQGREKLFF
-	TRBV5-6	TRBJ2-1	-	TGTGCCAGCAGCCGGGGTTCCTACAATGAGCAGTTCTTC	CASSRGSYNEQFF
TRBD2	TRBV7-9	TRBJ2-2	-	TGTGCCAGCAGCTCCCGGACTAGAACCGGGGAGCTGTTTTTT	CASSSRTRTGELFF
TRBD1	TRBV5-6	TRBJ1-5	-	TGTGCCAGCAGCTTGGAGGGGGCTGGAGATCAGCCCCAGCATTTT	CASSLEGAGDQPQHF
-	TRBV28	TRBJ1-2	-	TGTGCCAGCGCTGCAGGCTATGGCTACACCTTC	CASAAGYGYTF
TRBD1	TRBV7-9	TRBJ2-5	-	TGTGCCAGCAGCCCCAGGGGACAGGGGATCGGAGAGACCCAGTACTTC	CASSPRGQGIGETQYF
TRBD2	TRBV19	TRBJ2-7	-	TGTGCCAGTAGTCCCGGGACTAGGGCAACCTACGAGCAGTACTTC	CASSPGTRATYEQYF
TRBD1	TRBV19	TRBJ1-2	-	TGTGCCAGTAGTTCCGGGACAGGGCACTATGGCTACACCTTC	CASSSGTGHYGYTF
TRBD1	TRBV30	TRBJ1-3	-	TGTGCCTGGAGGGAACCGGGACAGGGTAGAAACACCATATATTTT	CAWREPGQGRNTIYF
-	TRBV7-7	TRBJ2-6	-	TGTGCCAGCAGCTGCGGGATTAAGTCCACAAAGTCGGGCCAACGTCCTGACTTC	CASSCGIKSTKSGQRPDF
-	TRBV7-9	TRBJ1-2	-	TGTGCCAGCAGCTTATTTGCCACGTCTGCAGGGGATGGCTACACCTTC	CASSLFATSAGDGYTF
TRBD1	TRBV27	TRBJ2-5	-	TGTGCCAGCAGTTTACTACGACAGGGAGAGACCCAGTACTTC	CASSLLRQGETQYF
-	TRBV4-2	TRBJ1-1	-	TGTGCCAGCAGCCAAGAGGGAGGGCGGAACACTGAAGCTTTCTTT	CASSQEGGRNTEAFF
TRBD1	TRBV30	TRBJ2-3	-	TGTGCCAGAAAACAGGGGGCGAAGGCAGATACGCAGTATTTT	CARKQGAKADTQYF